One sample yielded the 26 T cell receptor beta chains listed below, sequenced in a study of patients and donors after allogeneic stem cell transplantation. TCRdb redid the calling of the RT-PCR reads with MiXCR, one entry per CDR3 protein. The repertoire has hundreds of thousands of distinct CDR3 sequences, around two fifths of them found once; the top ten carry around a tenth. Source material: blood, either unsorted or a sorted T cell fraction (not recorded which). The receptors were sampled from a human donor who was either an allogeneic HSCT recipient or a stem cell or donor lymphocyte infusion donor (not recorded which). It is not recorded whose cells these are; they may come from a transplant donor.

The chain couples TRBV7-9 to TRBJ2-6, with 8 nucleotides matching TRBD1. The CDR3 spans 18 residues. V gave up 1 base and J gave up 4 bases; unmatched junction bases: 9. Germline assignment: CDR1 SEHNR and CDR2 FQNEAQ (reference sequence). The CDR3 DNA follows: TGTGCCAGCAGCTTAGTACAAGGACAGGGTTACGGGGCCAACGTCCTGACTTTC. This codes for CASSLVQGQGYGANVLTF.

This clonotype was seen more than once but under ten times. This chain connects TRBV28 to TRBJ1-6; TRBD1 might be the D (5 bases). The V gene's germline CDR1 is MDHEN and CDR2 SYDVKM. The V end was cut by 3 bases, the J end by 9 bases, with 15 bases between. The CDR3 loop spans 15 amino acids. In DNA, the CDR3 is TGTGCCAGCAGTTTTCCAAGGGGATTCGGTTCACCCCTCCACTTT. Its protein is CASSFPRGFGSPLHF.

The gene calls are TRBV5-1 and TRBJ1-2, with no clear D. This CDR3 has 14 amino acids. CDR1 is SGHRS and CDR2 is YFSETQ in the germline V gene. Trimming cost V 0 bases and J 1 base, with 7 bases left between them. CDR3 protein: CASSLGLINYGYTF. The CDR3 bases are TGCGCCAGCAGCTTGGGACTCATTAACTATGGCTACACCTTC.

This clonotype was detected a few times. The CDR3 nucleotides are TGTGCCAGCAGCCCGCCCCCCTTCGGACAGGGGGACGAAGCTTTCTTT. Translated: CASSPPPFGQGDEAFF. The chain recombines TRBV4-2 with TRBJ1-1, with TRBD1 identical over 10 bases. The CDR3 has 16 residues. The V and J ends lost 4 bases and 8 bases, in that order; junction bases with no gene match: 13. Germline loops: CDR1 LGHNA, CDR2 YNFKEQ.

This sequence joins TRBV4-1 and TRBJ1-2; D not resolved. The CDR3 is 17 amino acids. Trimming took 3 bases from V and 0 from J, leaving 17 bases between them. CDR1 and CDR2 from the germline V gene are MGHRA and YSYEKL. The CDR3 is CASSHIGDWISNYGYTF. The CDR3 bases are TGCGCCAGCAGCCATATTGGTGACTGGATCTCTAACTATGGCTACACCTTC.

This clonotype was observed once. The chain combines TRBV3-1 with TRBJ2-1, with TRBD2 as a possible D gene (6 bases). The CDR3 length is 14 residues. Germline CDR1 and CDR2: LGHDT and YNNKEL (reference sequence). V gave up 1 base and J gave up 9 bases, with 13 bases separating them. The DNA of the CDR3 is TGTGCCAGCAGCCAAGGTCGGCCAGCGGGTGAGCAGTTCTTC. It codes for CASSQGRPAGEQFF.

The rearrangement links TRBV27 to TRBJ1-4, with a weak D call TRBD1 (5 bases). V lost 4 bases and J 5 bases, leaving 14 bases between the germline ends. The CDR3 covers 15 residues. The V gene's germline CDR1 is MNHEY and CDR2 SMNVEV (reference sequence). The CDR3 here is CASSWGSGQNEKLFF. The DNA of the CDR3 is TGTGCCAGCAGTTGGGGTTCGGGGCAAAATGAAAAACTGTTTTTT.

This clonotype occurred a few times. The chain recombines TRBV15 with TRBJ2-2; no definite D call. Germline CDR1 reads LNHNV; CDR2 reads YYDKDF (reference sequence). Trimming took off 0 bases at V and 8 bases at J, with 7 bases between the two ends. The CDR3 extends over 13 amino acids. CDR3 loop: CATSRDRAGELFF. The CDR3, as DNA: TGTGCCACCAGCAGAGATAGGGCTGGGGAGCTGTTTTTT.

This clonotype was seen at least ten times. The junction differs from germline at one of its ends, possibly a read error. The chain links TRBV5-1 to TRBJ1-2; possibly TRBD1 for D (6 bases). This CDR3 has 14 residues. Germline V gene data show CDR1 as SGHRS and CDR2 as YFSETQ. CDR3 DNA: TGTGCCAGCAGTTTGGGGGGGCTGAACTATGGCTACACCTTC. Translated, it gives CASSLGGLNYGYTF.

This clonotype has only a few counts. V gene TRBV12-3 or TRBV12-4 combines with J gene TRBJ1-1, with 8 bases that match TRBD1. With 3 bases clipped from V and 4 bases from J, the junction kept 7 bases outside the gene matches. The CDR3 runs to 15 residues. This CDR3 is CASSFQGARVTEAFF. CDR3 nucleotides: TGTGCCAGCAGTTTCCAGGGGGCGAGGGTCACTGAAGCTTTCTTT.

This chain joins TRBV6-2 or TRBV6-3 and TRBJ2-2; D is unclear. Germline-derived CDR1 and CDR2 are MNHEY and SVGEGT. Trimming stripped 6 bases from V and 5 bases from J, with 19 bases between. CDR3 length: 16 amino acids. CDR3 nucleotides: TGTGCCAGCAGCCCATCGACTCCTCTCTGGACCGGGGAGCTGTTTTTT. Encoded protein: CASSPSTPLWTGELFF.

The chain recombines TRBV19 with TRBJ1-5, with 7 bases that match TRBD1. Germline V gene sequence: CDR1 LNHDA, CDR2 SQIVND (reference sequence). Trimming at V came to 4 bases and at J to 1 base, leaving 10 bases not matched to a gene. The CDR3 extends over 17 amino acids. The CDR3 sequence is CASSNPTGMPSNQPQHF. CDR3 DNA: TGTGCCAGTAGTAACCCGACAGGGATGCCGAGCAATCAGCCCCAGCATTTT. The full variable domain, completed using reference TRBV19 and TRBJ1-5, is DGGITQSPKYLFRKEGQNVTLSCEQNLNHDAMYWYRQDPGQGLRLIYYSQIVNDFQKGDIAEGYSVSREKKESFPLTVTSAQKNPTAFYLCASSNPTGMPSNQPQHFGDGTRLSIL.

The chain links TRBV7-3 to TRBJ2-1, with D perhaps TRBD1 or TRBD2 (5 bases each). CDR3 size: 16 residues. Trimming cost V 2 bases and J 5 bases, with 16 bases left between them. The germline gives CDR1 SGHTA, CDR2 FQGTGA. This CDR3 is CASSLFGTGRNNEQFF. The CDR3 DNA sequence: TGTGCCAGCAGCTTATTCGGCACGGGACGTAACAATGAGCAGTTCTTC.

The V call is TRBV9, the J call TRBJ1-2, with 8 bases matching TRBD1. Germline CDR1 reads SGDLS; CDR2 reads YYNGEE. This CDR3 spans 15 amino acids. The V segment lost 3 bases and the J segment 0 bases; nucleotides outside the gene matches: 4. The chain's CDR3 is CASSAGQGANYGYTF. The CDR3 DNA follows: TGTGCCAGCAGCGCCGGACAGGGAGCTAACTATGGCTACACCTTC.

The rearrangement links TRBV19 to TRBJ2-5, with TRBD2 matching over 8 bases. The germline gives CDR1 LNHDA, CDR2 SQIVND (reference sequence). This CDR3 region has 15 residues. V was clipped by 8 bases and J by 1 base; unmatched bases: 9. The CDR3 spells CASSIAGNRQETQYF. The CDR3 DNA is TGTGCCAGTTCTATAGCGGGGAATCGCCAAGAGACCCAGTACTTC.

This clonotype was seen only a few times. The rearrangement links TRBV6-1 to TRBJ1-1, with 8 bases fitting TRBD1. Losses at the gene ends were 4 bases for V and 8 bases for J; bases not matched to a gene: 0. This CDR3 spans 11 amino acids. Germline-derived CDR1 and CDR2 are MNHNS and SASEGT. In DNA, the CDR3 is TGTGCCAGCAGTGGACAGGGGGAAGCTTTCTTT. As protein: CASSGQGEAFF.

This clonotype has only a few counts. The gene calls are TRBV5-5 and TRBJ2-2; D gene unclear. Trimming took off 2 bases at V and 0 bases at J, with 14 bases between the two ends. The CDR3 runs to 17 residues. The germline CDR1 and CDR2 sequences are SGHKS and YYEKEE (reference sequence). The CDR3 DNA follows: TGTGCCAGCAGCTTCCATTCACGGAATGCGAACACCGGGGAGCTGTTTTTT. It yields the protein CASSFHSRNANTGELFF.

The rearrangement links TRBV12-3 or TRBV12-4 to TRBJ1-2, with no clear D. This CDR3 is 14 amino acids long. V dropped 6 bases and J dropped 0 bases, with 11 bases sitting between them. The chain's CDR3 is CASRNARTNYGYTF. The DNA for the CDR3 is TGTGCCAGCAGAAATGCCCGGACTAACTATGGCTACACCTTC.

This clonotype was found many times. The chain has TRBV7-9 and TRBJ1-1; D is possibly TRBD1 (6 bases). V was cut by 5 bases and J by 6 bases, with 16 bases left in between. The CDR3 spans 14 residues. Germline V gives CDR1 SEHNR, CDR2 FQNEAQ (reference sequence). CDR3 in amino acids: CASSLLQGWAEAFF. CDR3 nucleotides: TGTGCCAGCAGCCTACTACAGGGCTGGGCTGAAGCTTTCTTT. The whole variable domain, remainder taken from reference TRBV7-9 and TRBJ1-1, is DTGVSQNPRHKITKRGQNVTFRCDPISEHNRLYWYRQTLGQGPEFLTYFQNEAQLEKSRLLSDRFSAERPKGSFSTLEIQRTEQGDSAMYLCASSLLQGWAEAFFGQGTRLTVV.

The rearrangement links TRBV2 to TRBJ2-1; possibly TRBD1 for D (7 bases). V lost 1 base and J 7 bases, leaving 11 bases between the germline ends. This CDR3 region has 14 residues. Germline CDR1 SNHLY, CDR2 FYNNEI. Written as DNA, the CDR3 is TGTGCCAGCAGTGAAGTACCAGGGGGGAATGAGCAGTTCTTC. Translating gives CASSEVPGGNEQFF.

This sequence joins TRBV4-1 and TRBJ1-1, with 8 nucleotides matching TRBD1. V shed 3 bases and J 11 bases; nucleotides not matched to a gene: 8. The CDR3 totals 13 residues. CDR1 and CDR2 (germline): MGHRA, YSYEKL. The CDR3 region has the DNA TGCGCCAGCAGCCAGGACAGGGAGGGCTACGCTTTCTTT. Its protein is CASSQDREGYAFF.

In this sample, this clonotype turned up once. The rearrangement links TRBV6-2 or TRBV6-3 to TRBJ2-3, with TRBD2 identical over 8 bases. V lost 4 bases to trimming and J lost 8 bases; unmatched junction nucleotides: 17. Per germline, CDR1 MNHEY and CDR2 SVGEGT. The CDR3 consists of 17 residues. CDR3 nucleotides: TGTGCCAGCAGTTTCGGGAATAGCGGGGCCCCCAGTGGTACGCAGTATTTT. Its protein is CASSFGNSGAPSGTQYF.

This clonotype was seen a single time. Here the CDR3 DNA reads TGTGCCAGCAGCCAAGAACCGGGGGGCGCTCAGCCCCAGCATTTT. It yields the protein CASSQEPGGAQPQHF. This chain connects TRBV4-2 to TRBJ1-5, with D possibly being TRBD1 (6 bases). The CDR3 is 15 residues long. Deletions cut 0 bases from V and 6 bases from J, with 12 bases between. Germline assignment: CDR1 LGHNA and CDR2 YNFKEQ.

Only a few counts were recorded for this clonotype. This chain's CDR3 is CASSPGRRRLQPQHF. CDR3 DNA: TGTGCCAGCAGCCCAGGGAGGCGGCGACTTCAGCCCCAGCATTTT. The rearrangement links TRBV3-1 to TRBJ1-5; tentatively, D is TRBD1 (5 bases). This CDR3 spans 15 amino acids. The germline V gene has CDR1 LGHDT and CDR2 YNNKEL (reference sequence). The V gene lost 4 bases and the J gene lost 6 bases, with 16 bases spanning the gap.

The chain carries TRBV9 and TRBJ1-5; no definite D call. The germline V gene encodes CDR1 SGDLS and CDR2 YYNGEE. The CDR3 sequence is 14 residues long. Between the trimmed V and J ends, which lost 0 bases and 7 bases, there was a span of 11 bases. The chain's CDR3 is CASSVGVGEQPQHF. The CDR3 coding sequence is TGTGCCAGCAGCGTAGGTGTTGGGGAACAGCCCCAGCATTTT.

The chain has TRBV7-7 and TRBJ2-1; 7 nucleotides align to TRBD2. This CDR3 contains 14 residues. Per germline, CDR1 SSHAT and CDR2 FNYEAQ (reference sequence). The junction had 6 bases not matched to a gene; V was cut back by 4 bases and J by 6 bases. DNA of the CDR3: TGTGCCAGCAGCTCGGGGGGTGTAGGCAATGAGCAGTTCTTC. Translated, it gives CASSSGGVGNEQFF. Variable domain in full (rest from reference TRBV7-7 and TRBJ2-1): GAGVSQSPRYKVTKRGQDVTLRCDPISSHATLYWYQQALGQGPEFLTYFNYEAQPDKSGLPSDRFSAERPEGSISTLTIQRTEQRDSAMYRCASSSGGVGNEQFFGPGTRLTVL.